The 9 T cell receptor beta chains below all came from one sample that was sequenced in a study of T cells in Graves' hyperthyroidism and ophthalmopathy. Amplified TCR beta CDR3 regions derived from RNA transcripts. A first-round RT-PCR of the TCR CDR3 used the HTBI primer set. MiXCR, run by TCRdb on the multiplex PCR reads, gives a single entry per CDR3 protein. Of 530,000 or so distinct CDR3 sequences listed, roughly 25% are singletons. The sample was blood. These receptors were taken from a woman under 40 with Graves' ophthalmopathy.

This clonotype was counted at least ten times. The rearrangement uses TRBV2 and TRBJ1-2; possibly TRBD1 for D (5 bases). Trimming took 7 bases from V and 4 from J, leaving 16 bases between them. CDR1 is SNHLY and CDR2 is FYNNEI in the germline V gene. The CDR3 covers 14 residues. In DNA, the CDR3 is TGTGCCAGCATGGAGGGGTCCCTCCCCTATGGCTACACCTTC. This gives the protein CASMEGSLPYGYTF.

The V gene is TRBV7-2, the J gene TRBJ1-1, with D unresolved. The CDR3 runs 13 residues. Germline values: CDR1 SGHTA, CDR2 FQGNSA. With 8 bases removed from V and 4 bases from J, the gap between germline ends came to 14 bases. The DNA for the CDR3 is TGTGCCAGCGTCTGGGAGCGGGGCACTGAAGCTTTCTTT. This codes for CASVWERGTEAFF.

This clonotype was seen at least ten times. A single base separates this from a much larger clone, so it may be a read error. The CDR3 is CASSLGEGGRQPQHF. CDR3 nucleotides: TGTGCCAGCAGTTTAGGTGAGGGGGGCCGTCAGCCCCAGCATTTT. This chain joins TRBV12-3 or TRBV12-4 and TRBJ1-5; TRBD1 is a possible D gene (6 bases). CDR3 length: 15 residues. Trimming removed 1 base from V and 6 bases from J, with 13 bases in between.

This clonotype was found a few times. This chain links TRBV20-1 with TRBJ2-2, with a weak D call TRBD2 (5 bases). V lost 3 bases, J lost 6 bases, and 8 bases lay in between. The CDR3 sequence is 12 residues long. CDR1 and CDR2 (germline): DFQATT, SNEGSKA (reference sequence). The CDR3 bases are TGCAGTGCTAGGGAGGAGTCCGGGGAGCTGTTTTTT. This gives the protein CSAREESGELFF.

The table lists this clonotype with a few counts. The V and J genes are TRBV9 and TRBJ1-1; D not certain. V dropped 0 bases and J dropped 2 bases, with 14 bases sitting between them. Per germline, CDR1 SGDLS and CDR2 YYNGEE. The CDR3 covers 16 residues. Written as DNA, the CDR3 is TGTGCCAGCAGCGTAGTTCCCCAAGAACTTAACACTGAAGCTTTCTTT. The encoded protein is CASSVVPQELNTEAFF.

This chain uses TRBV10-3 with TRBJ2-1, with TRBD2 matching 8 bases. CDR1 and CDR2 from the germline V gene are ENHRY and SYGVKD. V gave up 3 bases and J gave up 3 bases; unmatched junction bases: 7. The CDR3 spans 16 residues. In DNA, the CDR3 is TGTGCCATCAGTGAAGACGCGGGGGGTAACTACAATGAGCAGTTCTTC. Translated: CAISEDAGGNYNEQFF.

At least ten counts were recorded for this clonotype. The chain carries TRBV12-3 or TRBV12-4 and TRBJ1-1; 9 positions agree with TRBD1. The CDR3 runs 15 residues. The ends lost 5 bases at V and 3 bases at J; junction bases unmatched: 7. The CDR3 bases are TGTGCCAGCAGTCCCCAACAGGGGGCCTACACTGAAGCTTTCTTT. Protein sequence: CASSPQQGAYTEAFF.

This clonotype came up a few times. The chain is built from TRBV12-3 or TRBV12-4 and TRBJ1-1, with unresolved D. The CDR3 spans 14 residues. The V gene lost 6 bases and the J gene lost 0 bases, with 11 bases spanning the gap. The CDR3 sequence: CASSRPPVNTEAFF. In DNA, the CDR3 is TGTGCCAGCAGCCGACCGCCTGTGAACACTGAAGCTTTCTTT.

The J gene is TRBJ2-2, the V gene TRBV4-1; 7 positions match TRBD1. Germline CDR1 MGHRA, CDR2 YSYEKL. Trimming at V came to 3 bases and at J to 5 bases, leaving 12 bases not matched to a gene. The CDR3 contains 17 residues. The DNA of the CDR3 is TGCGCCAGCAGCCACTCGCCCAGACAGGGCGGGACCGGGGAGCTGTTTTTT. This codes for CASSHSPRQGGTGELFF.